The clone carrying this T cell receptor beta chain was detected ten times or more. These data originate in a study of response to subunit inactivated influenza vaccine. The CDR3 totals 13 residues. Germline assignment: CDR1 SGHVS and CDR2 FQNEAQ. Trimming took off 5 bases at V and 7 bases at J, with 11 bases between the two ends. TCRdb redid the calling of the RT-PCR reads with MiXCR, one entry per CDR3 protein. The table has about 620,000 distinct CDR3 sequences, 11% seen once; the top ten hold approximately 10%. This sample was shared with a second study, whose subject was T cells expressing NK-cell markers. That paper notes: UMI-tagged 5'RACE template switching yielded the TCR beta cDNA. Cells sorted as CD3+CD56+NKG2C+, CD3+CD56+NKG2C- and CD3+CD56-NKG2C+ T cells supplied the TCR beta repertoires.

The chain combines TRBV7-8 with TRBJ2-2; tentatively, D is TRBD1 (5 bases). The sample in question was PBMCs from blood, obtained on the day of vaccination. The TCR originated in a man between 50 and 59 years old who received an inactivated influenza vaccine. Written as DNA, the CDR3 is TGTGCCAGCAGCAACCCGACAGACGGGGAGCTGTTTTTT. Amino acids: CASSNPTDGELFF.